Following are 24 T cell receptor beta chains from one sample sequenced in a study of CD8+CD57+ T cells in acquired aplastic anemia. It was patients with CD8+CD57+ cell expansion by flow cytometry who were chosen for sequencing. CDR3 and TCR beta VDJ profiling relied on a genomic DNA template. TCRdb called the reads again in MiXCR, with one record for every CDR3 protein. Among 200,000 to 250,000 distinct CDR3 sequences, more than 40% were seen once, and the ten largest hold less than 9%. The sequencing sample was made of sorted CD4+, CD8+, or CD8+CD57+ T cells (not recorded which) from PBMCs. Receptor source: a human donor with aplastic anemia.

The V and J genes are TRBV7-9 and TRBJ1-6, with TRBD1 matching over 9 bases. With 5 bases clipped from V and 3 bases from J, the junction kept 5 bases outside the gene matches. The germline CDR1 and CDR2 sequences are SEHNR and FQNEAQ (reference sequence). This CDR3 is built from 16 residues. CDR3 sequence reads: CASSPRQGVYNSPLHF. The CDR3 DNA sequence: TGTGCCAGCAGCCCCCGACAGGGGGTCTATAATTCACCCCTCCACTTT.

The chain carries TRBV7-9 and TRBJ1-2; TRBD1 agrees at 7 bases. The CDR3 extends over 14 amino acids. The V segment lost 4 bases and the J segment 4 bases; nucleotides outside the gene matches: 6. Looked up from germline, CDR1 is SEHNR and CDR2 is FQNEAQ (reference sequence). Here the CDR3 reads CASSSGQRFYGYTF. The DNA for the CDR3 is TGTGCCAGCAGCTCGGGACAGCGCTTCTATGGCTACACCTTC.

The J gene is TRBJ1-6, the V gene TRBV20-1; D is unclear. The CDR3 totals 17 residues. Germline-derived CDR1 and CDR2 are DFQATT and SNEGSKA (reference sequence). V was shortened by 3 bases and J by 7 bases, with 22 bases between the two germline ends. CDR3 sequence: CSARNSFGLSVNSPLHF. The CDR3, as DNA: TGCAGTGCTAGGAACTCTTTCGGCCTCAGTGTAAATTCACCCCTCCACTTT.

This chain connects TRBV29-1 to TRBJ1-1; D gene uncertain. This CDR3 has 13 residues. The V and J ends lost 4 bases and 8 bases respectively, with 17 bases between them. Per the germline V gene, CDR1 is SQVTM and CDR2 is ANQGSEA. CDR3 sequence reads: CSVAGISRNEAFF. The CDR3 coding sequence is TGCAGCGTTGCCGGTATCTCGAGGAACGAAGCTTTCTTT. The whole variable domain, remainder taken from reference TRBV29-1 and TRBJ1-1, is SAVISQKPSRDICQRGTSLTIQCQVDSQVTMMFWYRQQPGQSLTLIATANQGSEATYESGFVIDKFPISRPNLTFSTLTVSNMSPEDSSIYLCSVAGISRNEAFFGQGTRLTVV.

This clonotype was detected many times. This chain joins TRBV20-1 and TRBJ1-2, with TRBD1 identical over 8 bases. Germline CDR1 DFQATT, CDR2 SNEGSKA (reference sequence). V lost 4 bases to trimming and J lost 5 bases; unmatched junction nucleotides: 15. The CDR3 totals 16 residues. As DNA, the CDR3 is TGCAGTGCTACCCCTGCGGACAGGGCCGTTTTGTATGGCTACACCTTC. It yields the protein CSATPADRAVLYGYTF.

In its sample, this clonotype was seen many times. The chain couples TRBV15 to TRBJ2-1; D uncertain. CDR3 length: 13 amino acids. In germline, CDR1 is LNHNV, CDR2 YYDKDF (reference sequence). V lost 1 base to trimming and J lost 4 bases, with 5 bases between them. In nucleotides, the CDR3 is TGTGCCACCAGCAGAGTAGGATACAATGAGCAGTTCTTC. Protein sequence: CATSRVGYNEQFF.

A note on this clonotype: Since a much larger clone is just one base distant, this may be a read error. CDR3 loop: CASSDRSGKLFF. Written as DNA, the CDR3 is TGTGCCAGCAGTGACAGGAGCGGAAAACTGTTTTTT. V gene TRBV3-1 combines with J gene TRBJ1-4; the D gene is possibly TRBD1 (6 bases). Trimming took off 6 bases at V and 10 bases at J, with 12 bases between the two ends. Germline CDR1 and CDR2: LGHDT and YNNKEL (reference sequence). The CDR3 runs 12 residues.

In this sample, this clonotype turned up a few times. The junction departs from germline at one end; a sequencing error may be responsible. The chain has TRBV20-1 and TRBJ1-2; D unclear. CDR1 is DFQATT and CDR2 is SNEGSKA in the germline V gene (reference sequence). This CDR3 has 14 amino acids. Here the CDR3 DNA reads TGTGGTGCTAGAGATCCCAGGTCTACGTATGGCTACACCTTC. This sequence encodes CGARDPRSTYGYTF.

The chain links TRBV15 to TRBJ1-3; a possible D gene is TRBD1 (5 bases). The CDR3 loop spans 15 amino acids. Germline CDR1 is LNHNV and CDR2 is YYDKDF (reference sequence). V lost 0 bases to trimming and J lost 1 base, with 7 bases between them. CDR3: CATSRDRGSGNTIYF. CDR3 DNA sequence: TGTGCCACCAGCAGAGATAGGGGATCTGGAAACACCATATATTTT.

This clonotype was counted at least ten times. The chain combines TRBV11-1 with TRBJ1-5; D may be TRBD1 (6 bases). Trimming took off 5 bases at V and 5 bases at J, with 10 bases between the two ends. The CDR3 covers 13 residues. Germline V lookup: CDR1 SGHAT, CDR2 FQDESV (reference sequence). The CDR3 here is CASSLRGDQPQHF. The CDR3, as DNA: TGTGCCAGCAGCCTCAGGGGCGATCAGCCCCAGCATTTT.

This clonotype was seen repeatedly, ten times or more. The gene calls are TRBV9 and TRBJ1-2; D remains unclear. The CDR3 has 14 amino acids. V gave up 0 bases and J gave up 5 bases, with 11 bases separating them. Germline V CDR1 and CDR2: SGDLS, YYNGEE. CDR3 coding DNA: TGTGCCAGCAGCGTAGGTGAGACCCTATATGGCTACACCTTC. Translated: CASSVGETLYGYTF.

This rearrangement joins TRBV4-3 to TRBJ2-5; TRBD2 agrees at 7 bases. The CDR3 contains 13 residues. CDR1 and CDR2 from the germline V gene are LGHNA and YSLEER. The V segment lost 0 bases and the J segment 5 bases; nucleotides outside the gene matches: 0. CDR3 sequence: CASSQDGRETQYF. In DNA, the CDR3 is TGCGCCAGCAGCCAAGACGGGAGGGAGACCCAGTACTTC.

This sequence joins TRBV9 and TRBJ1-3, with 7 positions matching TRBD1. V trimming: 6 bases; J trimming: 3 bases; junction bases outside the gene matches: 6. CDR1 is SGDLS and CDR2 is YYNGEE in the germline V gene. This CDR3 is built from 14 residues. The CDR3 loop reads CASKRTGDGNTIYF. In DNA form, the CDR3 reads TGTGCCAGCAAAAGGACAGGCGATGGAAACACCATATATTTT.

This clonotype was seen many times. The chain is built from TRBV4-2 and TRBJ2-5; D may be TRBD2 (6 bases). Trimming stripped 3 bases from V and 2 bases from J, with 13 bases between. The CDR3 has 15 amino acids. In germline, CDR1 is LGHNA, CDR2 YNFKEQ. In DNA form, the CDR3 reads TGTGCCAGCAGCCAGGCCGGGACTGCTCAAGAGACCCAGTACTTC. Protein sequence: CASSQAGTAQETQYF.

The chain links TRBV20-1 to TRBJ2-1; D perhaps matches TRBD1 (6 bases). V lost 5 bases and J lost 7, with 15 bases in between. CDR3 length: 13 residues. Germline V gives CDR1 DFQATT, CDR2 SNEGSKA (reference sequence). The CDR3 bases are TGCAGTGCTCCAAAGCGAGGGGGTAATGAGCAGTTCTTC. This translates into CSAPKRGGNEQFF.

This clonotype was recorded many times. The chain links TRBV7-9 to TRBJ2-1; 14 bases are a match to TRBD2. CDR1 is SEHNR and CDR2 is FQNEAQ in the germline V gene (reference sequence). V was pared by 4 bases and J by 6 bases, with 8 bases of the junction left unmatched. The CDR3 covers 17 residues. The CDR3 region is CASSSTSGRATFNEQFF. Here the CDR3 DNA reads TGTGCCAGCAGCTCGACTAGCGGGAGGGCCACTTTCAATGAGCAGTTCTTC.

This clonotype was picked up many times. The chain links TRBV6-1 to TRBJ1-2; 7 bases are shared with TRBD1. The CDR3 spans 15 residues. The V gene's germline CDR1 is MNHNS and CDR2 SASEGT. V lost 0 bases and J lost 7; bases outside the gene matches: 8. The CDR3: CASSEALGGGAGYTF. In nucleotides, the CDR3 is TGTGCCAGCAGTGAAGCGCTAGGAGGGGGCGCTGGCTACACCTTC.

The chain uses TRBV28 and TRBJ1-1; 9 nucleotides line up with TRBD1. Germline values: CDR1 MDHEN, CDR2 SYDVKM. CDR3 length equals 12 residues. With V trimmed by 11 bases and J by 8 bases, 9 bases remained unmatched. The CDR3 DNA reads as TGTGCCGCGAACCGAGGGACAGGGGAAGCTTTCTTT. This gives the protein CAANRGTGEAFF.

This chain connects TRBV19 to TRBJ2-7, with TRBD1 matching over 9 bases. Matching the DNA end better, TRBJ2-1 makes the J call doubtful. Germline CDR1 is LNHDA and CDR2 is SQIVND (reference sequence). The CDR3 length is 16 residues. The CDR3 reads CASSLGRDRANNEQFF. Here the CDR3 DNA reads TGTGCCAGTAGCTTGGGCCGGGACAGGGCGAATAATGAGCAGTTCTTC.

The table lists this clonotype with a few counts. The chain joins TRBV4-3 to TRBJ2-2, with no clear D. This CDR3 is 14 amino acids long. Trimming stripped 0 bases from V and 4 bases from J, with 6 bases between. CDR1 and CDR2 from the germline V gene are LGHNA and YSLEER. For the CDR3, the DNA is TGCGCCAGCAGCCAAGATTCGGTCACCGGGGAGCTGTTTTTT. This translates into CASSQDSVTGELFF.

The chain combines TRBV7-9 with TRBJ1-4; D gene uncertain. V was trimmed by 6 bases and J by 7 bases, leaving 15 bases between them. Looked up from germline, CDR1 is SEHNR and CDR2 is FQNEAQ (reference sequence). This CDR3 has 14 residues. CDR3 in amino acids: CASRSSPGGEKLFF. The CDR3 DNA reads TGTGCCAGCAGGAGTAGTCCGGGAGGTGAAAAACTGTTTTTT.

This clonotype has more than one count but fewer than ten. The rearrangement joins TRBV9 to TRBJ2-7, with D perhaps given as TRBD1 or TRBD2 (5 bases each). This CDR3 has 14 amino acids. The V gene lost 0 bases and the J gene lost 6 bases, with 13 bases spanning the gap. The germline CDR1 and CDR2 sequences are SGDLS and YYNGEE. The CDR3 DNA follows: TGTGCCAGCAGCGTAGAGGGAGATAGGGGCGAGCAGTACTTC. Translation gives CASSVEGDRGEQYF.

The chain couples TRBV10-3 to TRBJ2-5, with TRBD2 matching over 10 bases. Trimming at V came to 4 bases and at J to 1 base, leaving 12 bases not matched to a gene. This CDR3 contains 18 residues. Germline V CDR1 and CDR2: ENHRY, SYGVKD. The CDR3 coding sequence is TGTGCCATCAGTGGCCCCGGGACTAGCGTGGAGCGCCAAGAGACCCAGTACTTC. The encoded protein is CAISGPGTSVERQETQYF.

There are a few counts of this clonotype. The chain combines TRBV15 with TRBJ1-1; TRBD1 aligns across 7 bases. V lost 1 base to trimming and J lost 0 bases; unmatched junction nucleotides: 5. CDR1 and CDR2 (germline): LNHNV, YYDKDF (reference sequence). The CDR3 covers 16 residues. CDR3 amino acids: CATSRGTGLMNTEAFF. The CDR3 nucleotides read TGTGCCACCAGCAGAGGGACAGGCTTAATGAACACTGAAGCTTTCTTT.